The 21 T cell receptor beta chains in this list originate from one sample, sequenced in a study of shared clonotypes between healthy human individuals. CD45RO-negative cells were positively selected for CCR7, leaving out terminally differentiated effector memory CD45RA+ cells. Generated by immunoSEQ multiplex PCR, the TCRdb table keeps only in-frame clones and is missing some. The sample records roughly 1,800,000 clones, 85% to 95% being singletons. Sequenced sample: naive CD8+ T cells sorted from blood. These receptor sequences come from a man younger than 35 in good health.

This clone came up once. The chain combines TRBV4-1 with TRBJ2-3, with TRBD2 matching over 8 bases. Germline-derived CDR1 and CDR2 are MGHRA and YSYEKL. The CDR3 extends over 16 amino acids. The trim removed 5 bases at V and 0 bases at J, leaving 7 bases unmatched. The CDR3 spells CASSGGLALSTDTQYF. The CDR3 bases are TGCGCCAGCAGCGGAGGACTAGCACTCAGCACAGATACGCAGTATTTT.

The chain links TRBV27 to TRBJ1-1; D is perhaps TRBD1 (5 bases). V lost 8 bases to trimming and J lost 1 base, with 14 bases between them. The CDR3 has 14 amino acids. Per germline, CDR1 MNHEY and CDR2 SMNVEV (reference sequence). The CDR3 nucleotides read TGTGCCAGCTCCTCAGGGTTGGGGAACACTGAAGCTTTCTTT. Translating gives CASSSGLGNTEAFF.

This clone was detected once. The CDR3 DNA reads TGTGCCAGTAGTATGGGGGAAAGCAATCAGCCCCAGCATTTT. This translates into CASSMGESNQPQHF. The V call is TRBV19, the J call TRBJ1-5, with a possible D match to TRBD1 (5 bases). From germline, CDR1 is LNHDA and CDR2 SQIVND (reference sequence). The length of the CDR3 is 14 residues. V shed 3 bases and J shed 1 base, with 7 bases lying between them.

A single count supports this clone. The chain combines TRBV5-1 with TRBJ1-1; perhaps TRBD1 as D (5 bases). Per germline, CDR1 SGHRS and CDR2 YFSETQ. Between the trimmed V and J ends, which lost 2 bases and 1 base, there was a span of 12 bases. The CDR3 length is 15 residues. The CDR3 DNA is TGCGCCAGCAGCTTCCGACCCGGGGGGAACACTGAAGCTTTCTTT. Its translation is CASSFRPGGNTEAFF.

The chain joins TRBV27 to TRBJ2-7; TRBD2 aligns across 10 bases. This CDR3 contains 15 residues. Looked up from germline, CDR1 is MNHEY and CDR2 is SMNVEV (reference sequence). The junction had 6 bases not matched to a gene; V was cut back by 6 bases and J by 1 base. The CDR3 reads CASSVLAGRSYEQYF. CDR3 coding DNA: TGTGCCAGCAGCGTACTAGCGGGAAGGTCCTACGAGCAGTACTTC.

The gene calls are TRBV4-3 and TRBJ2-1, with 9 bases matching TRBD2. The CDR3 has 17 amino acids. Germline V CDR1 and CDR2: LGHNA, YSLEER. The junction had 14 bases not matched to a gene; V was cut back by 3 bases and J by 8 bases. For the CDR3, the DNA is TGCGCCAGCAGCCAGACCCTCGGGACTAGCTTCCCCCATGAGCAGTTCTTC. This codes for CASSQTLGTSFPHEQFF.

The chain uses TRBV13 and TRBJ1-1, with a possible D match to TRBD1 (6 bases). Per the germline V gene, CDR1 is PRHDT and CDR2 is FYEKMQ (reference sequence). This CDR3 is 15 amino acids long. V gave up 5 bases and J gave up 1 base, with 14 bases separating them. Here the CDR3 reads CASSDRGRGNTEAFF. CDR3 in DNA: TGTGCCAGCAGCGATAGGGGCAGGGGGAACACTGAAGCTTTCTTT. The variable domain in full, completed from reference TRBV13 and TRBJ1-1, reads AAGVIQSPRHLIKEKRETATLKCYPIPRHDTVYWYQQGPGQDPQFLISFYEKMQSDKGSIPDRFSAQQFSDYHSELNMSSLELGDSALYFCASSDRGRGNTEAFFGQGTRLTVV.

The chain has TRBV2 and TRBJ1-2; a weak D match, TRBD1 (6 bases). This CDR3 is built from 14 residues. V lost 6 bases and J lost 5, with 16 bases in between. Germline V gives CDR1 SNHLY, CDR2 FYNNEI. CDR3 protein: CASSPRGTLYGYTF. CDR3 DNA sequence: TGTGCCAGCAGCCCCCGGGGGACACTATATGGCTACACCTTC.

This clone occurred once. This chain joins TRBV10-1 and TRBJ2-1; TRBD2 matches 12 bases. Germline CDR1 WNHNN, CDR2 SYGVQD (reference sequence). This CDR3 has 15 residues. J lost 8 bases, V lost 6 bases, and 8 bases had no gene match. The CDR3 DNA follows: TGCGCCAGCAGCCCGACTAGCGGGGGACTCGATGAGCAGTTCTTC. Protein product: CASSPTSGGLDEQFF.

This clone was detected a few times. The chain combines TRBV7-9 with TRBJ1-2; a possible D gene is TRBD1 (5 bases). Trimming removed 4 bases at V and 0 bases at J, with 9 bases between. Germline V CDR1 and CDR2: SEHNR, FQNEAQ (reference sequence). The CDR3 loop spans 14 amino acids. The CDR3 here is CASSSSTANYGYTF. The CDR3 bases are TGTGCCAGCAGCTCCTCGACAGCTAACTATGGCTACACCTTC.

The chain employs TRBV19 and TRBJ2-7; D uncertain. The CDR3 has 13 residues. Trimming cost V 3 bases and J 3 bases, with 9 bases left between them. Germline V gene lookup returns CDR1 LNHDA and CDR2 SQIVND (reference sequence). This CDR3 reads CASSIIPFYEQYF. The CDR3 nucleotides read TGTGCCAGTAGTATTATTCCGTTCTACGAGCAGTACTTC.

The chain combines TRBV28 with TRBJ1-2, with a tentative D call TRBD1 (5 bases). The CDR3 has 18 amino acids. CDR1 MDHEN and CDR2 SYDVKM come from the germline V gene. V was pared by 2 bases and J by 0 bases, with 19 bases between. This chain's CDR3 is CASSLGPTGGVANYGYTF. CDR3 in DNA: TGTGCCAGCAGTTTAGGCCCTACGGGAGGGGTAGCTAACTATGGCTACACCTTC.

The CDR3 DNA is TGTGCCAGCAGCTTAGAGGACTACATCACAGATACGCAGTATTTT. This codes for CASSLEDYITDTQYF. The chain has TRBV11-2 and TRBJ2-3, with a possible D match to TRBD2 (6 bases). This CDR3 contains 15 residues. The ends were cut back, 0 bases at V and 2 bases at J, with 9 bases in the middle. Germline V gives CDR1 SGHAT, CDR2 FQNNGV.

The chain recombines TRBV6-5 with TRBJ2-1, with 13 bases that match TRBD2. Germline trimming cut 8 bases from V and 9 bases from J; bases unmatched to any gene: 7. Germline CDR1 is MNHEY and CDR2 is SVGAGI. The length of the CDR3 is 14 residues. CDR3 sequence: CASGTSGRESEQFF. The CDR3 nucleotides read TGTGCCAGCGGCACTAGCGGGAGGGAATCTGAGCAGTTCTTC.

V gene TRBV13 combines with J gene TRBJ1-3; D possibly corresponds to TRBD1 (6 bases). V was cut by 4 bases and J by 4 bases, with 8 bases left in between. Germline CDR1 reads PRHDT; CDR2 reads FYEKMQ (reference sequence). This CDR3 spans 13 amino acids. This CDR3 is CASSSDRGNTIYF. In DNA form, the CDR3 reads TGTGCCAGCAGCTCAGACAGGGGAAACACCATATATTTT.

About this clone itself: Other DNA sequences in the sample encode the same CDR3. The chain is built from TRBV6-5 and TRBJ2-5; D may be TRBD2 (6 bases). This CDR3 is 14 amino acids long. V was clipped by 3 bases and J by 1 base, with 9 bases between them. CDR1 is MNHEY, CDR2 SVGAGI, per germline. This chain's CDR3 is CASSYIAAQETQYF. The CDR3 nucleotides read TGTGCCAGCAGTTATATAGCGGCCCAAGAGACCCAGTACTTC.

This CDR3 is CASSWGGPGELFF. CDR3 sequence (DNA): TGTGCCAGCAGTTGGGGGGGTCCCGGGGAGCTGTTTTTT. The gene calls are TRBV6-5 and TRBJ2-2; the match to TRBD2 covers 7 bases. This CDR3 comprises 13 residues. Germline loops: CDR1 MNHEY, CDR2 SVGAGI. V was pared by 4 bases and J by 6 bases, with 2 bases of the junction left unmatched.

For this clone: Other DNA sequences within the sample encode an identical CDR3. V and J are TRBV2 and TRBJ2-7, with D unresolved. Deletions cut 4 bases from V and 1 base from J, with 2 bases between. The CDR3 runs 11 residues. Germline V gives CDR1 SNHLY, CDR2 FYNNEI. The CDR3 region is CASSVSYEQYF. The CDR3 DNA reads TGTGCCAGCAGTGTATCCTACGAGCAGTACTTC.

The rearrangement joins TRBV7-9 to TRBJ1-4, with 7 bases identical to TRBD1. The germline CDR1 and CDR2 sequences are SEHNR and FQNEAQ (reference sequence). This CDR3 has 16 residues. J was trimmed by 6 bases and V by 5 bases; bases with no gene match: 12. The CDR3 nucleotides are TGTGCCAGCAGCCCCCGGGACAGCTTATTGCATGAAAAACTGTTTTTT. It specifies CASSPRDSLLHEKLFF.

As concerns this clone: The identical CDR3 is also encoded by other nucleotide sequences in the sample. The chain recombines TRBV30 with TRBJ1-1; the D is unclear. The CDR3 consists of 11 residues. From germline, CDR1 is GTSNPN and CDR2 SVGIG (reference sequence). Between the trimmed V and J ends, which lost 1 base and 4 bases, there was a span of 4 bases. The CDR3 sequence is CAWSGSTEAFF. CDR3 sequence (DNA): TGTGCCTGGAGTGGAAGCACTGAAGCTTTCTTT. The full variable domain, its missing parts supplied by reference TRBV30 and TRBJ1-1, is SQTIHQWPATLVQPVGSPLSLECTVEGTSNPNLYWYRQAAGRGLQLLFYSVGIGQISSEVPQNLSASRPQDRQFILSSKKLLLSDSGFYLCAWSGSTEAFFGQGTRLTVV.

V gene TRBV7-6 combines with J gene TRBJ2-7; tentatively, D is TRBD2 (6 bases). With 4 bases removed from V and 5 bases from J, the gap between germline ends came to 15 bases. This CDR3 has 14 residues. CDR1 and CDR2 (germline): SGHVS, FNYEAQ. DNA for the CDR3: TGTGCCAGCAGCTCTCCGGGACTCGGGCACGAGCAGTACTTC. This gives the protein CASSSPGLGHEQYF.